This passage covers 27 T cell receptor beta chains from one sample sequenced in a study of tumor-infiltrating lymphocytes in primary liver carcinoma. Production of TCR beta cDNA used approximately 480 ng total RNA together with a constant-region primer. Slightly modified ARM-PCR, run as three nested multiplex PCR rounds, produced the TCR beta libraries. The first two PCR rounds used TRBV1-TRBV30 forward primers with a C-beta reverse primer, 9 to 10 cycles each. TCRdb independently ran MiXCR on the multiplex PCR reads; one entry per CDR3 protein. The data show approximately 190,000 distinct CDR3 sequences, around 85% seen once. Unsorted bulk tissue of about 20-31 mg yielded co-extracted RNA and DNA. The specimen sequenced was tumor tissue from primary liver carcinoma. The receptors were sampled from a man between 40 and 49 years old with primary liver carcinoma and hepatitis B virus infection.

On this clonotype: The germline gene is not matched at one end of the junction; a read error may be the cause. This chain uses TRBV5-1 with TRBJ2-1; D perhaps matches TRBD2 (5 bases). Germline V gives CDR1 SGHRS, CDR2 YFSETQ. This CDR3 spans 15 amino acids. The CDR3 sequence is CASRLVGEPYNEQFF. The CDR3 bases are TGCGCTAGCAGATTGGTTGGGGAGCCCTACAATGAGCAGTTCTTC.

The V gene is TRBV11-3, the J gene TRBJ1-2, with D unresolved. The CDR3 contains 17 residues. Germline assignment: CDR1 SGHNT and CDR2 YENEEA. Trimming took off 5 bases at V and 10 bases at J, with 29 bases between the two ends. The CDR3 region has the DNA TGTGCCAGCAGCCCAACGGGAGAGTTCTCATCCCACTCCGACTACACCTTC. This translates into CASSPTGEFSSHSDYTF.

The chain links TRBV6-5 to TRBJ1-4; unclear D gene. The CDR3 is made up of 14 amino acids. The V gene lost 5 bases and the J gene lost 6 bases, with 13 bases spanning the gap. Germline V gene lookup returns CDR1 MNHEY and CDR2 SVGAGI. The CDR3 sequence is CASSKGVAYEKLFF. The CDR3, as DNA: TGTGCCAGCAGTAAAGGAGTAGCTTATGAAAAACTGTTTTTT.

As regards this clonotype: Given a much more abundant clone one base away, this may be a read error. The genes are TRBV5-8 and TRBJ2-1; 15 nucleotides agree with TRBD2. The CDR3 length is 16 residues. The germline gives CDR1 SGHTS, CDR2 YDEGEE. CDR3 DNA sequence: TGTGCCAGCAGCCTCGGACTAGCGGGGGGGTACAGTGAGCAGTTCTTC. This encodes CASSLGLAGGYSEQFF.

The count of this clonotype is one. This rearrangement joins TRBV6-2 or TRBV6-3 to TRBJ2-7; TRBD2 agrees at 8 bases. The length of the CDR3 is 15 residues. Trimming removed 5 bases from V and 10 bases from J; junction bases left unmatched: 16. Per germline, CDR1 MNHEY and CDR2 SVGEGT. This CDR3 is CASSRRLLAANEQYF. The CDR3 coding sequence is TGTGCCAGCAGTCGAAGACTACTAGCGGCCAATGAACAGTACTTC.

The CDR3 DNA follows: TGTGCCATCAGGACTGGGGAGAACACTGAAGCTTTCTTT. This gives the protein CAIRTGENTEAFF. This chain connects TRBV10-3 to TRBJ1-1; D remains unclear. The V gene's germline CDR1 is ENHRY and CDR2 SYGVKD. The V and J ends lost 6 bases and 1 base respectively, with 9 bases between them. The CDR3 consists of 13 residues.

Comment on this clonotype: The germline gene is not matched at one end of the junction; a read error may be the cause. The chain couples TRBV11-2 to TRBJ2-1; D could derive from TRBD1 or TRBD2 (5 bases each). The germline V gene has CDR1 SGHAT and CDR2 FQNNGV. The CDR3 has 16 amino acids. CDR3 bases: TGTGCCAGCAGCTACACCGGGACCAGCGGTAGCAATGAGCAGTTGTTC. Residues: CASSYTGTSGSNEQLF. The entire variable domain, with the rest obtained from reference TRBV11-2 and TRBJ2-1, is as follows: EAGVAQSPRYKIIEKRQSVAFWCNPISGHATLYWYQQILGQGPKLLIQFQNNGVVDDSQLPKDRFSAERLKGVDSTLKIQPAKLEDSAVYLCASSYTGTSGSNEQLFGPGTRLTVL.

A remark on this clonotype: In this CDR3 the conserved last residue, phenylalanine or tryptophan, is missing, so a read error is likely. The DNA is omitted, as the CDR3 cannot be located on it reliably, and the CDR3 follows TCRdb's listing. The CDR3 is CASRSTIWDTTNYGYTC. V usage is TRBV12-3 or TRBV12-4 and J usage is TRBJ1-2; the table's D call TRBD1 went unverified against the DNA. A total of 17 residues make up the CDR3, ends included.

Notes on this clonotype: This may come from a read error, since a much larger clone is one base off. DNA for the CDR3: TGTGCCAGCAGTGACTCGGGCACCGGGAAGCTGTTTTTT. It codes for CASSDSGTGKLFF. The gene calls are TRBV6-4 and TRBJ2-2, with a possible D match to TRBD2 (5 bases). The length of the CDR3 is 13 residues. CDR1 is MRHNA, CDR2 SNTAGT, per germline.

Regarding this clonotype: Sequence at one end of the junction differs from germline and may be a read error. The V call is TRBV28, the J call TRBJ1-1; D is unclear. The length of the CDR3 is 11 residues. Germline lookup yields CDR1 MDHEN and CDR2 SYDVKM. CDR3 DNA: TGTGCCAGCAGTTTGACCACTGAAGTTTTCTTT. It yields the protein CASSLTTEVFF. Full variable domain (missing parts from reference TRBV28 and TRBJ1-1): DVKVTQSSRYLVKRTGEKVFLECVQDMDHENMFWYRQDPGLGLRLIYFSYDVKMKEKGDIPEGYSVSREKKERFSLILESASTNQTSMYLCASSLTTEVFFGQGTRLTVV.

A note on this clonotype: At one end the junction does not follow the germline gene, possibly because of a read error. The rearrangement links TRBV4-1 to TRBJ2-7; 9 bases line up with TRBD1. This CDR3 has 17 residues. CDR1 is MGHRA and CDR2 is YSYEKL in the germline V gene. CDR3 protein: CASSHTAGTGSWYEQYF. For the CDR3, the DNA is TGTGCCAGCAGCCATACTGCCGGGACAGGGTCGTGGTACGAGCAGTACTTC.

Comment on this clonotype: Compared with germline, one end of the junction differs, possibly owing to a read error. The chain recombines TRBV5-4 with TRBJ2-1; perhaps TRBD2 as D (7 bases). Germline CDR1 reads SGHNT; CDR2 reads YYREEE (reference sequence). The CDR3 is made up of 13 amino acids. The CDR3 bases are TGTGCGAGCAGCCGAAGGGGGGGAGTCGAGGAGTTCTTC. As protein: CASSRRGGVEEFF.

A word on this clonotype: A junction boundary mismatches the germline segment, possibly from a read error. The chain carries TRBV11-3 and TRBJ1-5; D perhaps matches TRBD1 (5 bases). Germline CDR1 and CDR2: SGHNT and YENEEA. This CDR3 has 15 amino acids. In nucleotides, the CDR3 is TGTTCCAGCAGCTTAAATCTGGGGGTGGCTCAGGCCCAGCATTTT. This sequence encodes CSSSLNLGVAQAQHF.

This clonotype appeared a few times. One junction end does not reproduce the germline sequence, and a read error may be involved. The chain joins TRBV12-3 or TRBV12-4 to TRBJ1-5; 9 bases fit TRBD1. The CDR3 length is 16 residues. The DNA of the CDR3 is TGTGCCAGTAGTACAACTCCGGGACAGGGCAATCAGTCCCAGCATTTT. Translation gives CASSTTPGQGNQSQHF.

This clonotype was picked up many times. The chain links TRBV11-2 to TRBJ1-5, with D unresolved. V was shortened by 4 bases and J by 4 bases, with 11 bases between the two germline ends. Germline V gene data show CDR1 as SGHAT and CDR2 as FQNNGV. The CDR3 covers 14 residues. The CDR3 region is CASSSQDPNQPQHF. The CDR3 nucleotides are TGTGCCAGCAGCTCCCAGGACCCTAATCAGCCCCAGCATTTT.

To note about this clonotype: Here the CDR3 omits its conserved ending phenylalanine or tryptophan, so a read error is the likely source. This chain links TRBV10-3 with TRBJ1-1; D is possibly TRBD1 (6 bases). Germline V gene data show CDR1 as ENHRY and CDR2 as SYGVKD. The V gene lost 7 bases and the J gene lost 2 bases, with 17 bases spanning the gap. The length of the CDR3 is 15 residues. The CDR3: CAIKRGGRDNTEAFV. DNA for the CDR3: TGTGCCATCAAGCGTGGGGGCAGGGACAACACTGAAGCTTTCGTT.

As concerns this clonotype: The CDR3 does not close with the conserved phenylalanine or tryptophan, likely indicating a read error. The DNA is left out, because the CDR3 cannot be placed on it with certainty; the CDR3 is given as TCRdb lists it. The chain is built from TRBV5-1 and TRBJ1-1; the D call TRBD1 from the table was never checked on the DNA. The CDR3 numbers 14 amino acids, ends counted. Per the germline V gene, CDR1 is SGHRS and CDR2 is YFSETQ. CDR3 loop: CASSPDRDLPETFV.

On this clonotype itself: The conserved phenylalanine or tryptophan is not found at the CDR3 terminus, so this likely reflects a read error. The chain couples TRBV13 to TRBJ2-3; 12 bases are shared with TRBD1. The CDR3 is made up of 15 amino acids. V lost 5 bases and J lost 5; bases outside the gene matches: 5. CDR1 and CDR2 (germline): PRHDT, FYEKMQ (reference sequence). The CDR3 protein is CASSPGTGGRDTQYS. DNA for the CDR3: TGTGCCAGCAGCCCTGGGACAGGGGGCAGAGATACGCAGTATTCT.

Regarding this clonotype: At one end the junction does not follow the germline gene, possibly because of a read error. The chain has TRBV28 and TRBJ2-3; TRBD2 matches 7 bases. The CDR3 is 17 amino acids. CDR1 and CDR2 (germline): MDHEN, SYDVKM. DNA for the CDR3: TGTGCCAGCCGTGGACGTTTAGGGGAGGGGAGCACAGATACGCGGTATTTT. Residues: CASRGRLGEGSTDTRYF. Based on the CDR3 plus reference TRBV28 and TRBJ2-3, the full variable domain is DVKVTQSSRYLVKRTGEKVFLECVQDMDHENMFWYRQDPGLGLRLIYFSYDVKMKEKGDIPEGYSVSREKKERFSLILESASTNQTSMYLCASRGRLGEGSTDTRYFGPGTRLTVL.

This clonotype was found a few times. The chain carries TRBV7-2 and TRBJ1-2; D may be TRBD1 (6 bases). The V end lost 5 bases, the J end lost 6 bases, and 16 bases lay between the germline ends. The length of the CDR3 is 14 residues. Germline V gives CDR1 SGHTA, CDR2 FQGNSA. The CDR3 loop is CTSSPRGRQHGYTF. CDR3 bases: TGTACCAGCAGCCCTCGGGGGCGCCAGCATGGCTACACCTTC. The full variable domain, its missing parts supplied by reference TRBV7-2 and TRBJ1-2, is GAGVSQSPSNKVTEKGKDVELRCDPISGHTALYWYRQSLGQGLEFLIYFQGNSAPDKSGLPSDRFSAERTGGSVSTLTIQRTQQEDSAVYLCTSSPRGRQHGYTFGSGTRLTVV.

With regard to this clonotype: One end of the junction does not line up with germline, which may come from a read error. V gene TRBV28 combines with J gene TRBJ2-7, with a tentative D call TRBD2 (6 bases). Germline V lookup: CDR1 MDHEN, CDR2 SYDVKM. The CDR3 spans 15 residues. This CDR3 is CVSSQTMGGLYGQYF. The DNA of the CDR3 is TGTGTCAGCAGTCAAACGATGGGGGGACTCTACGGGCAGTACTTC. The full variable domain, rest sourced from reference TRBV28 and TRBJ2-7, is DVKVTQSSRYLVKRTGEKVFLECVQDMDHENMFWYRQDPGLGLRLIYFSYDVKMKEKGDIPEGYSVSREKKERFSLILESASTNQTSMYLCVSSQTMGGLYGQYFGPGTRLTVT.

The chain carries TRBV19 and TRBJ2-7, with no clear D. The CDR3 totals 14 residues. Germline assignment: CDR1 LNHDA and CDR2 SQIVND (reference sequence). V was shortened by 3 bases and J by 8 bases, with 17 bases between the two germline ends. Written as DNA, the CDR3 is TGTGCCAGTAGTATCAGTAGTTCCGTCCACAAGCAGTACTTC. This gives the protein CASSISSSVHKQYF.

Comments on this clonotype: The junction does not match germline at one end; this may be a read error. The J gene is TRBJ1-2, the V gene TRBV4-3; D remains unclear. Germline CDR1 and CDR2: LGHNA and YSLEER. This CDR3 comprises 13 residues. The CDR3 DNA is TGTGCCAGCATCCAAGCCGAGGGAGGAGGCTATACCTTC. It translates to CASIQAEGGGYTF.

This clonotype was detected once. Germline is not matched at one junction end, which may reflect a read error. J is TRBJ2-1 and V is TRBV11-3; D is unresolved. Germline V gives CDR1 SGHNT, CDR2 YENEEA. This CDR3 has 14 amino acids. Here the CDR3 DNA reads TGTGCCTGCAGCTTAAGTGTCTCGAACAATGAGCAGTTCTTC. Amino acid sequence: CACSLSVSNNEQFF.

A note on this clonotype: A read error may produce the germline difference seen at one junction end. This chain links TRBV29-1 with TRBJ1-4; D not certain. CDR1 is SQVTM, CDR2 ANQGSEA, per germline. The CDR3 runs 13 residues. The CDR3 spells CSVDRGMGEKLFF. CDR3 DNA sequence: TGCAGCGTTGACAGAGGGATGGGTGAAAAGCTGTTTTTC.

Remarks on this clonotype: Relative to the germline gene, one junction end is altered; a read error may explain this. V usage is TRBV29-1 and J usage is TRBJ2-5; D is possibly TRBD1 (6 bases). The CDR3 sequence is 13 residues long. Germline-derived CDR1 and CDR2 are SQVTM and ANQGSEA. The CDR3 region has the DNA TGCAGCGTTGAACACTGGGGGCGAGAGACCCAATACTTC. Translation: CSVEHWGRETQYF.

The chain is built from TRBV4-1 and TRBJ2-2; a possible D gene is TRBD2 (6 bases). The CDR3 totals 21 residues. Trimming took off 0 bases at V and 3 bases at J, with 26 bases between the two ends. Looked up from germline, CDR1 is MGHRA and CDR2 is YSYEKL. This CDR3 is CASSQEGTLAVRVGDTGELFF. CDR3 in DNA: TGCGCCAGCAGCCAAGAGGGGACTTTAGCGGTCCGAGTGGGAGACACCGGGGAGCTGTTTTTT.